This T cell receptor beta chain was sequenced during a study of Graves' ophthalmopathy and Graves' hyperthyroidism. Trimming shortened V by 6 bases and J by 4 bases, and 12 bases separated the two germline ends. The CDR3 is 14 amino acids. The study, taken as a whole, reports: Ophthalmopathy progression was predicted with 55% to 71% sensitivity and about 72% specificity.

A 10 ml volume of fresh peripheral blood provided the PBMCs. For repertoire sequencing, the TCR beta CDR3 regions were amplified from RNA transcripts. The first-round RT-PCR employed HTBI primers together with the Qiagen OneStep RT-PCR kit. A multiplex PCR was then performed as the second round. Via MiXCR, TCRdb re-called the multiplex PCR reads, giving one row per CDR3 protein. Of fewer than 250,000 distinct CDR3 sequences listed, 25% to 30% were seen once; the top ten hold 9.1%. This clonotype was counted many times. Its antigen is currently unknown. The rearrangement links TRBV12-3 or TRBV12-4 to TRBJ2-2, with D maybe TRBD1 (6 bases). The sequence derives from a man aged 45 to 65 with Graves' ophthalmopathy. The material sequenced was peripheral blood. This CDR3 is CASSPDRLTGELFF. As DNA, the CDR3 is TGTGCCAGCAGCCCTGACAGGCTCACCGGGGAGCTGTTTTTT.